The rows below give T cell receptor beta chains drawn from one sample of a study of OX40 agonist ivuxolimab in advanced cancers. Here immunoSEQ multiplex PCR was the method, and the copy in TCRdb shows in-frame clones only, minus some. The sample holds more than 45,000 clones, 84% seen once. The specimen comprised CD4+ or CD8+ T cells sorted from blood, sampled in a trial of the OX40 agonist ivuxolimab. These receptors all come from an adult with an advanced solid tumor such as melanoma, head and neck, liver or kidney cancer. Each CDR3 is given with its conserved first and last residue. A D gene is named only where the DNA matches it firmly. Not every row has a clone size; where given, it reads once, few, many or a size class.

>TRBJ2-3|TRBD2|TRBV29-1|-
CSVGISGGVDTQYF
TGCAGCGTTGGGATTAGCGGGGGGGTTGATACGCAGTATTTT
>TRBJ1-2|-|TRBV28|-
CASRKGVAGYTF
TGTGCCAGCAGAAAAGGGGTCGCTGGCTACACCTTC
>TRBJ2-3|TRBD1|TRBV7-2|few
CASSPQGGTDTQYF
TGTGCCAGCAGCCCACAGGGGGGCACAGATACGCAGTATTTT
>TRBJ2-7|-|TRBV7-2|-
CASSLEVGGSYEQYF
TGTGCCAGCAGCTTAGAGGTCGGGGGCTCCTACGAGCAGTACTTC
>TRBJ1-5|TRBD1|TRBV6-1|-
CASLRDRGQPQHF
TGTGCCAGCTTGAGGGACAGGGGTCAGCCCCAGCATTTT
>TRBJ1-5|-|TRBV28|-
CASKVDSNQPQHF
TGTGCCAGCAAGGTGGACAGCAATCAGCCCCAGCATTTT
>TRBJ2-5|TRBD1|TRBV28|-
CASRGDRQTQYF
TGTGCCAGCAGAGGGGACAGACAGACCCAGTACTTC
>TRBJ2-3|-|TRBV7-3|medium-sized
CASSLATRDTQYF
TGTGCCAGCAGCTTAGCGACTCGAGATACGCAGTATTTT
>TRBJ1-4|TRBD1|TRBV7-9|-
CASSLGQGNEKLFF
TGTGCCAGCAGCCTGGGACAGGGTAATGAAAAACTGTTTTTT
>TRBJ2-5|TRBD2|TRBV6-5|few
CASSQGLAVRETQYF
TGTGCCAGCAGTCAGGGACTAGCGGTTCGGGAGACCCAGTACTTC
>TRBJ2-7|-|TRBV29-1|-
CSVAEGSYEQYF
TGCAGCGTTGCGGAGGGGAGCTACGAGCAGTACTTC
>TRBJ2-5|TRBD1|TRBV7-2|-
CASSLGDRGRQETQYF
TGTGCCAGCAGCTTAGGTGACAGGGGGAGACAAGAGACCCAGTACTTC
>TRBJ2-3|TRBD1|TRBV7-9|-
CASSPKFRGPRTDTQYF
TGTGCCAGCAGCCCGAAGTTCAGGGGGCCAAGGACAGATACGCAGTATTTT
>TRBJ1-6|-|TRBV4-2|-
CASSQVTTGDSYNSPLHF
TGTGCCAGCAGCCAAGTAACTACCGGGGACTCCTATAATTCACCCCTCCACTTT
>TRBJ2-2|-|TRBV29-1|-
CSVEQAVNTGELFF
TGCAGCGTTGAGCAAGCGGTGAACACCGGGGAGCTGTTTTTT
>TRBJ1-5|-|TRBV9|-
CASSVEGGHQPQHF
TGTGCCAGCAGCGTAGAGGGGGGACATCAGCCCCAGCATTTT
>TRBJ2-1|-|TRBV20-1|-
CSARDPSEQFF
TGCAGTGCTCGGGACCCCTCTGAGCAGTTCTTC
>TRBJ2-7|-|TRBV2|-
CASSDQTGTGQYF
TGTGCCAGCAGTGACCAAACAGGGACTGGGCAGTACTTC
>TRBJ1-1|-|TRBV2|-
CASTYLGGLNTEAFF
TGTGCCAGCACTTACTTGGGGGGATTGAACACTGAAGCTTTCTTT
>TRBJ2-2|TRBD2|TRBV28|-
CASTVRRSGGTGELFF
TGTGCCAGTACCGTGAGGAGGAGCGGGGGCACCGGGGAGCTGTTTTTT
>TRBJ1-2|-|TRBV4-2|few
CASSQGTYGYTF
TGTGCCAGCAGCCAAGGGACTTATGGCTACACCTTC
>TRBJ2-7|TRBD2|TRBV2|-
CASSVTSGDAFEQYF
TGTGCCAGCAGTGTAACTAGCGGGGACGCCTTCGAGCAGTACTTC